The rows below give T cell receptor beta chains drawn from one sample of a study of cytomegalovirus exposure and HLA in healthy donors. This table comes from immunoSEQ multiplex PCR, and its TCRdb copy is limited to in-frame clones, with some not included. The table records over 150,000 clones, around 67% of them present only once. The sequencing input was PBMCs. These receptors originate from a woman aged 25-40 years in good health and CMV-seropositive. The CDR3 runs from the conserved cysteine through the conserved F or W. Some rows mark clone size as missing; the rest say once, few, many or name a class of expanded clone.

size | V | length | CDR3
- | TRBV28 | 15 | CASSLQGLMNTEAFF
- | TRBV28 | 17 | CASSPGQGFATNEKLFF
- | TRBV7-9 | 11 | CASSESLREHF
few | TRBV7-2 | 15 | CASSSLAGGTYEQYF
few | TRBV6-4 | 13 | CASSDIEGGEAFF
- | TRBV4-1 | 12 | CASSLAGETQYF
- | TRBV27 | 16 | CASSLSTAGLRGVQFF
once | TRBV28 | 16 | CASRTSGSGSSYEQYF
- | TRBV5-4 | 15 | CASSLAGVLNTEAFF
once | TRBV28 | 12 | CASSLSGLEAFF
- | TRBV5-4 | 19 | CASSLVRVQSGAGESEQYF
- | TRBV28 | 14 | CASKSGRGTDTQYF
- | TRBV27 | 16 | CASSLMGTTNTGELFF
- | TRBV27 | 14 | CASSLWREGNEQFF
few | TRBV15 | 14 | CATSRATSSHEQYF
- | TRBV7-9 | 16 | CASTHNRDTGSYEQYF
few | TRBV28 | 14 | CASCGVGGRETQYF
- | TRBV28 | 13 | CASRASLNYGYTF
once | TRBV5-1 | 15 | CASSLGTGGGNEQFF
- | TRBV7-9 | 15 | CASIGLAGVTGELFF